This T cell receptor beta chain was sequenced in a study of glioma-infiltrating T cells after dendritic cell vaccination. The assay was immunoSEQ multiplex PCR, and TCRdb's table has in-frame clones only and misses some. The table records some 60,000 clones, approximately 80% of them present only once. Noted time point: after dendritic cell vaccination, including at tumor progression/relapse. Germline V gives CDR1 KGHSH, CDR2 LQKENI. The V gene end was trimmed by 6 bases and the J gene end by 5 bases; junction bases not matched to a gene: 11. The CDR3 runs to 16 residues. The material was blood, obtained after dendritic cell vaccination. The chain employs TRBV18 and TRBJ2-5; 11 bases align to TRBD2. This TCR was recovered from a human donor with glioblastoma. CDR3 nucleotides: TGTGCCAGCTCGCGGTCGACTAGCGGGGTAGGGGAGACCCAGTACTTC. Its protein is CASSRSTSGVGETQYF.